A selection of T cell receptor beta chains follows, all from one sample in a study of blood T cell repertoires in COVID-19. Clones were sequenced by immunoSEQ multiplex PCR, and TCRdb holds only the in-frame ones, with some missing. The sample has approximately 260,000 clones, about nine tenths seen once. Sequencing input: peripheral blood. The receptors were sampled from a man aged 50-59 years with acute or convalescent COVID-19. CDR3s include the opening cysteine and the closing phenylalanine or tryptophan. A D gene is named only where the DNA matches it firmly. Size tells how often a clone was seen (once, few, many) or the class of an expanded clone, and some rows leave it out.

clone size: -; V gene: TRBV18; D gene: -; J gene: TRBJ1-2; CDR3 length: 14; CDR3 protein: CASSPTSGLDGYTF; CDR3 DNA: TGTGCCAGCTCACCAACCTCAGGGTTGGACGGCTACACCTTC
clone size: -; V gene: TRBV6-5; D gene: TRBD1; J gene: TRBJ1-2; CDR3 length: 14; CDR3 protein: CASRRQGALYGYTF; CDR3 DNA: TGTGCCAGCAGAAGACAGGGGGCCCTCTATGGCTACACCTTC
clone size: -; V gene: TRBV7-9; D gene: TRBD1; J gene: TRBJ1-3; CDR3 length: 16; CDR3 protein: CASSLRDRGTGNTIYF; CDR3 DNA: TGTGCCAGCAGCTTAAGGGACAGAGGAACTGGAAACACCATATATTTT
clone size: -; V gene: TRBV15; D gene: -; J gene: TRBJ2-3; CDR3 length: 13; CDR3 protein: CATSPGSTDTQYF; CDR3 DNA: TGTGCCACCAGTCCGGGGAGCACAGATACGCAGTATTTT
clone size: -; V gene: TRBV4-2; D gene: TRBD2; J gene: TRBJ2-5; CDR3 length: 16; CDR3 protein: CASSRLAGGIQETQYF; CDR3 DNA: TGTGCCAGCAGCCGACTAGCGGGGGGTATCCAAGAGACCCAGTACTTC
clone size: -; V gene: TRBV19; D gene: -; J gene: TRBJ1-6; CDR3 length: 17; CDR3 protein: CASSIMAEGRRHSPLHF; CDR3 DNA: TGTGCCAGTAGTATAATGGCGGAGGGACGGAGACATTCACCCCTCCACTTT
clone size: -; V gene: TRBV7-9; D gene: TRBD2; J gene: TRBJ2-2; CDR3 length: 18; CDR3 protein: CASSLGASGATNTGELFF; CDR3 DNA: TGTGCCAGCAGCTTAGGGGCTAGCGGGGCAACGAACACCGGGGAGCTGTTTTTT
clone size: -; V gene: TRBV7-9; D gene: -; J gene: TRBJ1-1; CDR3 length: 13; CDR3 protein: CASSLVGSTEAFF; CDR3 DNA: TGTGCCAGCAGCTTAGTGGGCTCAACTGAAGCTTTCTTT
clone size: -; V gene: TRBV3-1/TRBV3-2; D gene: -; J gene: TRBJ1-3; CDR3 length: 14; CDR3 protein: CASSQGAGGNTIYF; CDR3 DNA: TGTGCCAGCAGCCAAGGGGCAGGGGGAAACACCATATATTTT
clone size: once; V gene: TRBV3-1/TRBV3-2; D gene: -; J gene: TRBJ1-1; CDR3 length: 14; CDR3 protein: CASSQDSGGTEAFF; CDR3 DNA: TGTGCCAGCAGCCAAGACAGTGGAGGCACTGAAGCTTTCTTT
clone size: -; V gene: TRBV15; D gene: TRBD1; J gene: TRBJ1-2; CDR3 length: 16; CDR3 protein: CATSRGEGQGVYGYTF; CDR3 DNA: TGTGCCACCAGCAGAGGGGAGGGACAGGGTGTGTATGGCTACACCTTC
clone size: -; V gene: TRBV19; D gene: -; J gene: TRBJ1-1; CDR3 length: 15; CDR3 protein: CASSPNRNRETEAFF; CDR3 DNA: TGTGCCAGTAGTCCGAACAGAAACCGGGAGACTGAAGCTTTCTTT
clone size: once; V gene: TRBV10-3; D gene: -; J gene: TRBJ1-1; CDR3 length: 12; CDR3 protein: CAISLFNTEAFF; CDR3 DNA: TGTGCCATCAGTCTCTTCAACACTGAAGCTTTCTTT
clone size: -; V gene: TRBV12-3/TRBV12-4; D gene: TRBD1; J gene: TRBJ1-1; CDR3 length: 13; CDR3 protein: CASILTGGTEAFF; CDR3 DNA: TGTGCCAGCATCTTAACAGGGGGCACTGAAGCTTTCTTT
clone size: -; V gene: TRBV12-3/TRBV12-4; D gene: TRBD1; J gene: TRBJ1-1; CDR3 length: 13; CDR3 protein: CASRLGRTGKAFF; CDR3 DNA: TGTGCCAGCAGACTCGGGAGGACAGGGAAGGCTTTCTTT
clone size: -; V gene: TRBV10-3; D gene: -; J gene: TRBJ1-5; CDR3 length: 15; CDR3 protein: CATQGQNQGNQPQHF; CDR3 DNA: TGTGCCACCCAGGGCCAAAACCAGGGCAATCAGCCCCAGCATTTT
clone size: -; V gene: TRBV5-5; D gene: -; J gene: TRBJ1-5; CDR3 length: 15; CDR3 protein: CASSSQGFYNQPQHF; CDR3 DNA: TGTGCCAGCAGCTCTCAGGGGTTCTACAATCAGCCCCAGCATTTT
clone size: -; V gene: TRBV19; D gene: TRBD1; J gene: TRBJ1-6; CDR3 length: 17; CDR3 protein: CASSTTGVSSYNSPLHF; CDR3 DNA: TGTGCCAGTAGCACGACAGGGGTAAGCTCCTATAATTCACCCCTCCACTTT
clone size: -; V gene: TRBV30; D gene: -; J gene: TRBJ2-3; CDR3 length: 14; CDR3 protein: CAWSQGLETDTQYF; CDR3 DNA: TGTGCCTGGAGTCAGGGGCTCGAAACAGATACGCAGTATTTT
clone size: -; V gene: TRBV2; D gene: -; J gene: TRBJ2-3; CDR3 length: 13; CDR3 protein: CASSQAFSDTQYF; CDR3 DNA: TGTGCCAGCAGCCAGGCCTTTTCAGATACGCAGTATTTT
clone size: once; V gene: TRBV19; D gene: TRBD2; J gene: TRBJ2-3; CDR3 length: 16; CDR3 protein: CASSIWTSGGTDTQYF; CDR3 DNA: TGTGCCAGTAGTATTTGGACTAGCGGGGGCACAGATACGCAGTATTTT
clone size: -; V gene: TRBV18; D gene: TRBD2; J gene: TRBJ2-7; CDR3 length: 16; CDR3 protein: CASSRGGRAHSYEQYF; CDR3 DNA: TGTGCCAGCTCCCGGGGGGGAAGGGCCCACTCCTACGAGCAGTACTTC
clone size: -; V gene: TRBV3-1/TRBV3-2; D gene: -; J gene: TRBJ1-2; CDR3 length: 15; CDR3 protein: CASKGDLGQNYGYTF; CDR3 DNA: TGTGCCAGCAAAGGGGATCTCGGCCAAAACTATGGCTACACCTTC
clone size: -; V gene: TRBV5-5; D gene: -; J gene: TRBJ1-6; CDR3 length: 17; CDR3 protein: CASSLAFGGTYNSPLHF; CDR3 DNA: TGTGCCAGCAGCTTGGCCTTCGGGGGGACCTATAATTCACCCCTCCACTTT
clone size: -; V gene: TRBV19; D gene: -; J gene: TRBJ2-7; CDR3 length: 13; CDR3 protein: CASSISWGSEQYF; CDR3 DNA: TGTGCCAGTAGTATATCCTGGGGCTCCGAGCAGTACTTC
clone size: once; V gene: TRBV4-1; D gene: -; J gene: TRBJ2-3; CDR3 length: 19; CDR3 protein: CASSGGMWDSHYSTDTQYF; CDR3 DNA: TGCGCCAGCAGCGGGGGGATGTGGGACAGTCATTATAGCACAGATACGCAGTATTTT
clone size: once; V gene: TRBV5-1; D gene: -; J gene: TRBJ1-2; CDR3 length: 14; CDR3 protein: CASSLSAGDRGYTF; CDR3 DNA: TGCGCCAGCAGCTTGTCCGCAGGGGATCGTGGCTACACCTTC
clone size: -; V gene: TRBV5-1; D gene: -; J gene: TRBJ2-3; CDR3 length: 13; CDR3 protein: CASSGQGTDTQYF; CDR3 DNA: TGCGCCAGCAGCGGGCAGGGCACAGATACGCAGTATTTT
clone size: -; V gene: TRBV4-1; D gene: TRBD2; J gene: TRBJ2-1; CDR3 length: 19; CDR3 protein: CASSPRLLGLATKYNEQFF; CDR3 DNA: TGCGCCAGCAGCCCCCGGCTCCTGGGACTAGCGACCAAATACAATGAGCAGTTCTTC
clone size: -; V gene: TRBV5-1; D gene: TRBD1; J gene: TRBJ1-6; CDR3 length: 16; CDR3 protein: CASSKETGGYNSPLHF; CDR3 DNA: TGCGCCAGCAGCAAGGAAACAGGGGGCTATAATTCACCCCTCCACTTT
clone size: -; V gene: TRBV6-5; D gene: -; J gene: TRBJ1-1; CDR3 length: 12; CDR3 protein: CASRTIGAEAFF; CDR3 DNA: TGTGCCAGCAGGACAATCGGGGCTGAAGCTTTCTTT
clone size: -; V gene: TRBV30; D gene: -; J gene: TRBJ1-2; CDR3 length: 12; CDR3 protein: CAWSGGVQGYTF; CDR3 DNA: TGTGCCTGGAGTGGGGGGGTTCAGGGCTACACCTTC
clone size: -; V gene: TRBV5-1; D gene: -; J gene: TRBJ2-2; CDR3 length: 16; CDR3 protein: CASSLAWVGPTGELFF; CDR3 DNA: TGCGCCAGCAGCTTGGCCTGGGTGGGGCCAACCGGGGAGCTGTTTTTT
clone size: -; V gene: TRBV5-4; D gene: TRBD2; J gene: TRBJ2-7; CDR3 length: 15; CDR3 protein: CASSLAAGGPYEQYF; CDR3 DNA: TGTGCCAGCAGCTTGGCAGCGGGGGGCCCCTACGAGCAGTACTTC
clone size: -; V gene: TRBV11-2; D gene: TRBD1; J gene: TRBJ1-6; CDR3 length: 16; CDR3 protein: CASSSHPRGDNSPLHF; CDR3 DNA: TGTGCCAGCAGCTCGCATCCCAGGGGGGACAATTCACCCCTCCACTTT